The 2 T cell receptor beta chains below were found in one sample sequenced in a study of T cell responses to AZD1222 COVID-19 vaccine. Repertoires were generated with immunoSEQ multiplex PCR, while TCRdb's copy carries only in-frame clones and drops some. The table records under 140,000 clones, roughly 93% of them present only once. Sequencing was performed on peripheral blood, taken 28 days after the second AZD1222 dose. These receptors all come from an adult who received the AZD1222 COVID-19 vaccine.

This clone was picked up one time. For the CDR3, the DNA is TGTGCCAGCAGCCCCATTGTAGATACGCAGTATTTT. Its translation is CASSPIVDTQYF. The chain employs TRBV7-7 and TRBJ2-3; D unresolved. The CDR3 runs to 12 residues. CDR1 and CDR2 from the germline V gene are SSHAT and FNYEAQ (reference sequence). Trimming removed 5 bases at V and 5 bases at J, with 8 bases between.

V and J are TRBV20-1 and TRBJ1-2; no reliable D call. V was clipped by 1 base and J by 9 bases, with 9 bases between them. In germline, CDR1 is DFQATT, CDR2 SNEGSKA (reference sequence). There are 11 residues in the CDR3. This chain's CDR3 is CSARAPSSYTF. The CDR3 nucleotides read TGCAGTGCTAGAGCCCCATCCAGCTACACCTTC.